This T cell receptor (beta chain) was documented in a study of blood T cells in healthy people across ages. Study-level findings and limits: Possibly, changes in expanded clonotypes were confounded because donor CMV status was unknown.

On this clonotype itself: Its antigen is still unknown.

Deletions cut 5 bases from V and 0 bases from J, with 7 bases between. CDR1 LGHNA and CDR2 YNFKEQ come from the germline V gene. This CDR3 has 14 residues. Peripheral blood from each donor was collected in a volume of 9.5 to 10 milliliters. With each sample, at least 5 micrograms of total RNA were extracted. Combining a sample-barcoded 5' primer with a J-beta primer mix, a second PCR ran for roughly 7 to 12 cycles. Each cDNA was tagged by a template-switch adaptor containing 12 random nucleotides. MiXCR, run by TCRdb on the 5' RACE reads, gives a single entry per CDR3 protein. The sample yields 780,000 or so distinct CDR3 sequences, roughly three fifths seen once.

This TCR was sampled from a man aged 40-55 years in good health. The sequencing sample was made of blood. V usage is TRBV4-2 and J usage is TRBJ2-2; D is unclear. CDR3 sequence: CASSGGPNTGELFF. CDR3 bases: TGTGCCAGCAGCGGTGGACCGAACACCGGGGAGCTGTTTTTT.